This TCR beta chain was observed in a study of blood T cell repertoires in COVID-19. The CDR3 consists of 16 residues. V dropped 0 bases and J dropped 0; count of bases not matched to a gene: 4. Germline values: CDR1 SGHDT, CDR2 YYEEEE. Everyone who took part was about 18 to 89 years old, and they came from fewer than 25 US areas. Participants had their cohort set by participant-reported clinical history. The study counted Cohort 3 donors as recovered given two negative PCRs, clearance, or symptom resolution. Original data processing: Amplified reference gene primers provided the basis for estimating nucleated cell counts. The protocol was immunoSEQ multiplex PCR, while the TCRdb copy is restricted to in-frame clones and leaves out a portion. The V and J calls and clone size come from that table; D and trimming were worked out from the DNA. The sample has about 330,000 clones, approximately 88% seen once.

This chain joins TRBV5-6 and TRBJ1-1, with 8 positions matching TRBD1. Material for sequencing was PBMCs or T cells enriched from blood (not recorded which). The TCR was taken from a man aged 25-45 years who had recovered from COVID-19. This CDR3 is CASSLDGTGMNTEAFF. Here the CDR3 DNA reads TGTGCCAGCAGCTTGGACGGGACAGGCATGAACACTGAAGCTTTCTTT. The full variable domain, completed using reference TRBV5-6 and TRBJ1-1, is DAGVTQSPTHLIKTRGQQVTLRCSPKSGHDTVSWYQQALGQGPQFIFQYYEEEERQRGNFPDRFSGHQFPNYSSELNVNALLLGDSALYLCASSLDGTGMNTEAFFGQGTRLTVV.